The 26 T cell receptor beta chains below come from one sample, sequenced in a study of blood T cell repertoires in COVID-19. TCRdb's table, derived via immunoSEQ multiplex PCR, lists solely in-frame clones and lacks some. The sample carries tens of thousands of clones, about 83% recorded once. Sequencing was done on a sample of peripheral blood. Receptors were obtained from a woman at least 80 years old with acute or convalescent COVID-19.

Remarks on this clone: One end of the junction varies from germline; a read error may be responsible. The chain is built from TRBV7-7 and TRBJ2-5; 9 bases line up with TRBD2. Germline lookup yields CDR1 SSHAT and CDR2 FNYEAQ (reference sequence). The CDR3 consists of 14 residues. The CDR3 reads CASSRTSAQETQYF. The CDR3 nucleotides read TGTGCTAGCAGCCGGACTAGCGCGCAAGAGACCCAGTACTTC.

The V and J genes are TRBV7-9 and TRBJ1-4; TRBD1 might be the D (5 bases). Per germline, CDR1 SEHNR and CDR2 FQNEAQ (reference sequence). The ends were cut back, 3 bases at V and 0 bases at J, with 8 bases in the middle. This CDR3 has 15 residues. CDR3 loop: CASSFQGTTNEKLFF. CDR3 DNA: TGTGCCAGCAGCTTTCAGGGAACAACTAATGAAAAACTGTTTTTT.

The rearrangement uses TRBV12-3 or TRBV12-4 and TRBJ1-1; D gene unclear. The CDR3 extends over 12 amino acids. The V and J ends lost 3 bases and 2 bases respectively, with 4 bases between them. The CDR3 loop reads CASSFSNTEAFF. CDR3 in DNA: TGTGCCAGCAGTTTTAGTAACACTGAAGCTTTCTTT.

V and J are TRBV7-2 and TRBJ1-3; TRBD1 aligns across 7 bases. Trimming at V came to 5 bases and at J to 2 bases, leaving 6 bases not matched to a gene. This CDR3 comprises 15 residues. Per the germline V gene, CDR1 is SGHTA and CDR2 is FQGNSA. The CDR3 loop reads CASSLQGTPGNTIYF. CDR3 coding DNA: TGTGCCAGCAGCCTACAGGGGACCCCTGGAAACACCATATATTTT.

The rearrangement joins TRBV5-1 to TRBJ2-5, with 8 positions matching TRBD2. CDR1 is SGHRS and CDR2 is YFSETQ in the germline V gene. V lost 1 base to trimming and J lost 2 bases; unmatched junction nucleotides: 7. The CDR3 covers 16 residues. DNA for the CDR3: TGCGCCAGCAGCTTGAGGCCGGGAGGGGGACAAGAGACCCAGTACTTC. Amino acid sequence: CASSLRPGGGQETQYF.

This rearrangement joins TRBV15 to TRBJ2-5; a possible D gene is TRBD2 (5 bases). V was shortened by 0 bases and J by 5 bases, with 7 bases between the two germline ends. Germline-derived CDR1 and CDR2 are LNHNV and YYDKDF (reference sequence). The CDR3 consists of 13 residues. The CDR3 coding sequence is TGTGCCACCAGCAGAGATAGCGCGGAGACCCAGTACTTC. This translates into CATSRDSAETQYF.

The chain recombines TRBV7-2 with TRBJ2-3, with 10 nucleotides matching TRBD2. This CDR3 is 16 amino acids long. The ends lost 2 bases at V and 6 bases at J; junction bases unmatched: 8. CDR1 and CDR2 from the germline V gene are SGHTA and FQGNSA. CDR3 DNA: TGTGCCAGCAGCTTATCGGCTAGCGGGAGAAGGGATACGCAGTATTTT. Translating gives CASSLSASGRRDTQYF.

V usage is TRBV16 and J usage is TRBJ2-5; 9 nucleotides align to TRBD2. CDR1 KGHSY and CDR2 FQNENV come from the germline V gene. J was trimmed by 2 bases and V by 4 bases; bases with no gene match: 2. CDR3 size: 14 residues. CDR3: CASSPTSGQETQYF. CDR3 DNA: TGTGCCAGCAGCCCGACTAGCGGACAAGAGACCCAGTACTTC.

This clone was detected once. This chain links TRBV6-2 or TRBV6-3 with TRBJ2-7, with TRBD2 matching over 9 bases. CDR3 size: 19 residues. V lost 0 bases, J lost 5 bases, and 17 bases stayed unmatched. CDR1 is MNHEY and CDR2 is SVGEGT in the germline V gene. As DNA, the CDR3 is TGTGCCAGCAGTTACTCGAGTTGGCTAGCGGGAAGGGCCAGCGACGAGCAGTACTTC. Translating gives CASSYSSWLAGRASDEQYF.

The CDR3 DNA follows: TGCGCCAGCAGCTTGGCCGGCGCGGGAGAGACCCAGTACTTC. Amino acids: CASSLAGAGETQYF. V is TRBV5-1 and J is TRBJ2-5; maybe TRBD2 (5 bases). This CDR3 has 14 amino acids. Germline assignment: CDR1 SGHRS and CDR2 YFSETQ. Trimming took 0 bases from V and 4 from J, leaving 10 bases between them. The whole variable domain, filled in from reference TRBV5-1 and TRBJ2-5, reads KAGVTQTPRYLIKTRGQQVTLSCSPISGHRSVSWYQQTPGQGLQFLFEYFSETQRNKGNFPGRFSGRQFSNSRSEMNVSTLELGDSALYLCASSLAGAGETQYFGPGTRLLVL.

By sample share, this clone is medium-sized. The chain couples TRBV11-2 to TRBJ2-7; 7 positions match TRBD2. There are 16 residues in the CDR3. V gave up 2 bases and J gave up 6 bases; unmatched junction bases: 13. Per germline, CDR1 SGHAT and CDR2 FQNNGV. The DNA of the CDR3 is TGTGCCAGCAGCTTATCAGCGGGACTTACCTCGGGCGAGCAGTACTTC. Amino acid sequence: CASSLSAGLTSGEQYF.

The chain carries TRBV7-2 and TRBJ2-7; D remains ambiguous. V was trimmed by 5 bases and J by 0 bases, leaving 14 bases between them. CDR3 length: 15 amino acids. Germline lookup yields CDR1 SGHTA and CDR2 FQGNSA. CDR3 bases: TGTGCCAGCAGCGAAAGGAGTCAGAGCTCCTACGAGCAGTACTTC. This encodes CASSERSQSSYEQYF.

The chain has TRBV24-1 and TRBJ1-4; TRBD1 aligns across 7 bases. From germline, CDR1 is KGHDR and CDR2 SFDVKD. CDR3 length: 18 residues. J was trimmed by 1 base and V by 4 bases; bases with no gene match: 11. CDR3 in amino acids: CATSDLGDREQTNEKLFF. The CDR3 bases are TGTGCCACCAGTGACCTTGGAGACAGGGAACAAACTAATGAAAAACTGTTTTTT.

The rearrangement uses TRBV7-2 and TRBJ2-7; D is possibly TRBD2 (6 bases). CDR3 length: 17 residues. The germline V gene encodes CDR1 SGHTA and CDR2 FQGNSA. Trimming cost V 1 base and J 2 bases, with 18 bases left between them. The CDR3 loop reads CASSLGTSSREAYEQYF. The CDR3 coding sequence is TGTGCCAGCAGCTTAGGGACCTCTTCGCGGGAAGCCTACGAGCAGTACTTC. The complete variable domain, with remaining parts taken from reference TRBV7-2 and TRBJ2-7, reads GAGVSQSPSNKVTEKGKDVELRCDPISGHTALYWYRQSLGQGLEFLIYFQGNSAPDKSGLPSDRFSAERTGGSVSTLTIQRTQQEDSAVYLCASSLGTSSREAYEQYFGPGTRLTVT.

This chain uses TRBV3-1 (or the pseudogene TRBV3-2) with TRBJ1-6, with 9 bases fitting TRBD1. CDR1 and CDR2 from the germline V gene are LGHDT and YNNKEL (reference sequence). This CDR3 contains 14 residues. Unmatched junction bases numbered 4, after V lost 5 bases and J lost 8 bases. CDR3 in amino acids: CASSTRQGDSPLHF. CDR3 sequence (DNA): TGTGCCAGCAGCACGCGACAGGGGGATTCACCCCTCCACTTT.

The genes are TRBV9 and TRBJ2-3; 10 bases are shared with TRBD2. The length of the CDR3 is 16 residues. In germline, CDR1 is SGDLS, CDR2 YYNGEE. Germline trimming cut 0 bases from V and 3 bases from J; bases unmatched to any gene: 4. The CDR3 loop reads CASSVAGLAITDTQYF. The CDR3 DNA reads as TGTGCCAGCAGCGTAGCGGGACTAGCGATAACAGATACGCAGTATTTT.

The chain uses TRBV30 and TRBJ1-2, with 7 bases that match TRBD1. The CDR3 sequence is 13 residues long. CDR1 and CDR2 from the germline V gene are GTSNPN and SVGIG (reference sequence). Losses at the gene ends were 3 bases for V and 6 bases for J; bases not matched to a gene: 7. The CDR3 DNA is TGTGCCTGGAGGGCGACAGGGAGTCATGGCTACACCTTC. This gives the protein CAWRATGSHGYTF.

The chain uses TRBV11-3 and TRBJ2-3; 7 bases line up with TRBD2. The ends lost 4 bases at V and 1 base at J; junction bases unmatched: 11. The CDR3 is 17 amino acids. CDR1 and CDR2 (germline): SGHNT, YENEEA. The CDR3 DNA follows: TGTGCCAGCAGCTCCCGGGCGCGGGGGACTGGCACAGATACGCAGTATTTT. It codes for CASSSRARGTGTDTQYF.

This clone appeared a few times. The chain combines TRBV7-6 with TRBJ2-3, with TRBD2 matching over 10 bases. Unmatched junction bases numbered 12, after V lost 5 bases and J lost 4 bases. This CDR3 has 17 amino acids. The germline gives CDR1 SGHVS, CDR2 FNYEAQ. CDR3 sequence: CASSPRAGGPSADTQYF. The CDR3 region has the DNA TGTGCCAGCAGCCCCCGAGCGGGAGGGCCCTCCGCAGATACGCAGTATTTT.

The chain uses TRBV5-1 and TRBJ2-1; 9 bases map to TRBD1. V lost 4 bases, J lost 8 bases, and 7 bases stayed unmatched. From germline, CDR1 is SGHRS and CDR2 YFSETQ. This CDR3 contains 14 residues. Here the CDR3 DNA reads TGCGCCAGCAGCCCCACAGGGGGCGCAGATGAGCAGTTCTTC. Its protein product is CASSPTGGADEQFF.

This chain uses TRBV9 with TRBJ1-1; tentative D call: TRBD1 (5 bases). Germline V gene lookup returns CDR1 SGDLS and CDR2 YYNGEE. Trimming removed 4 bases at V and 0 bases at J, with 7 bases between. There are 13 residues in the CDR3. The CDR3 nucleotides read TGTGCCAGCAGCCAGACAGTGAACACTGAAGCTTTCTTT. Its protein is CASSQTVNTEAFF.

The CDR3 DNA reads as TGTGCCAGCAGCTTATATCCGGAGGCTTCCTACAATGAGCAGTTCTTC. Translating gives CASSLYPEASYNEQFF. The chain uses TRBV7-2 and TRBJ2-1; the D gene is possibly TRBD2 (5 bases). Trimming took off 2 bases at V and 1 base at J, with 12 bases between the two ends. The length of the CDR3 is 16 residues. Germline loops: CDR1 SGHTA, CDR2 FQGNSA.

V usage is TRBV19 and J usage is TRBJ2-7; 9 bases map to TRBD1. CDR1 is LNHDA, CDR2 SQIVND, per germline (reference sequence). The CDR3 sequence is 13 residues long. The J segment lost 6 bases and the V segment lost 7 bases, leaving 7 bases of the junction unmatched. In nucleotides, the CDR3 is TGTGCCAGTACCCCTGACAGGGGGAGCGAGCAGTACTTC. Translated: CASTPDRGSEQYF.

J is TRBJ2-5 and V is TRBV10-1, with D tentatively TRBD1 (6 bases). The CDR3 loop spans 14 amino acids. Germline CDR1 WNHNN, CDR2 SYGVQD (reference sequence). The V gene lost 5 bases and the J gene lost 0 bases, with 10 bases spanning the gap. DNA of the CDR3: TGCGCCAGCAGTTCTCGGACAGACCAAGAGACCCAGTACTTC. It is translated as CASSSRTDQETQYF.

Turning to this clone: Other nucleotide sequences from this sample produce the same CDR3. The chain carries TRBV5-1 and TRBJ2-3, with TRBD1 matching over 7 bases. Germline V gene data show CDR1 as SGHRS and CDR2 as YFSETQ. The CDR3 spans 14 residues. Germline trimming cut 4 bases from V and 2 bases from J; bases unmatched to any gene: 4. CDR3 amino acids: CASSPGQDTDTQYF. DNA for the CDR3: TGCGCCAGCAGCCCAGGACAGGACACAGATACGCAGTATTTT. Full variable domain (missing parts from reference TRBV5-1 and TRBJ2-3): KAGVTQTPRYLIKTRGQQVTLSCSPISGHRSVSWYQQTPGQGLQFLFEYFSETQRNKGNFPGRFSGRQFSNSRSEMNVSTLELGDSALYLCASSPGQDTDTQYFGPGTRLTVL.

The sample holds one count of this clone. J is TRBJ1-2 and V is TRBV6-6; D remains ambiguous. In germline, CDR1 is MNHNY, CDR2 SVGAGI (reference sequence). This CDR3 is 13 amino acids long. Trimming stripped 4 bases from V and 3 bases from J, with 9 bases between. The CDR3 spells CASSFGGDYGYTF. CDR3 sequence (DNA): TGTGCCAGCAGTTTCGGAGGAGACTATGGCTACACCTTC.